This T cell receptor beta chain was obtained from a study of STAT5B mutations in CD4+ large granular lymphocyte leukemia. Whole-study findings and limits: Around 25% of private leukemic clonotypes occurred rarely in other patients' non-leukemic repertoires. 8/27 top patient clones versus 2/35 control clones were TRBV06-family.

Unmatched junction bases numbered 3, after V lost 6 bases and J lost 4 bases. The germline V gene has CDR1 ENHRY and CDR2 SYGVKD. The CDR3 sequence is 14 residues long. Control samples were healthy donors' buffy coats. Clones were sequenced by immunoSEQ multiplex PCR, and TCRdb holds only the in-frame ones, with some missing. The sample has tens of thousands of clones; around 80% are singletons. In the case of this clone: Its antigen is unidentified.

This receptor was identified in a human donor in good health. Material: CD4+ T cells from blood buffy coats. The V gene is TRBV10-3, the J gene TRBJ1-5, with 10 bases matching TRBD1. The CDR3 loop is CAISEGQGNQPQHF. The CDR3 bases are TGTGCCATCAGCGAGGGACAGGGGAATCAGCCCCAGCATTTT.